Each of the 15 T cell receptor beta chains below was sequenced from the same sample in a study of CD4 T cells in relation to SARS-CoV-2 and coronaviruses. TCRdb keeps only in-frame clones here, not all; method: immunoSEQ multiplex PCR. The repertoire holds under 13,000 clones, with around 87% as singletons. Material for sequencing was naive CD4+ T cells from PBMCs. Subset denoted: naive CD4+ T cells isolated by negative enrichment. The receptors shown here come from an adult with COVID-19.

This rearrangement joins TRBV6-5 to TRBJ1-6; D gene ambiguous. This CDR3 is built from 14 residues. V was shortened by 10 bases and J by 4 bases, with 14 bases between the two germline ends. Germline-derived CDR1 and CDR2 are MNHEY and SVGAGI. The CDR3 DNA reads as TGTGCCAACGCGGAGGGCGGATATAATTCACCCCTCCACTTT. As protein: CANAEGGYNSPLHF.

Turning to this clone: A junction end diverges from the germline sequence, so it may reflect a read error. The CDR3: CASSLAGNTGELFF. The CDR3 DNA reads as TGTGCCAGCAGCCTAGCGGGGAACACCGGGGAGCTGTTTTTT. The rearrangement links TRBV7-2 to TRBJ2-2, with TRBD2 matching 8 bases. Germline V lookup: CDR1 SGHTA, CDR2 FQGNSA. The CDR3 covers 14 residues.

CDR3 region: CASSLGQRNEQYF. DNA for the CDR3: TGTGCCAGCAGCTTAGGCCAACGGAACGAGCAGTACTTC. The rearrangement joins TRBV7-2 to TRBJ2-7; D is unclear. Germline values: CDR1 SGHTA, CDR2 FQGNSA. The CDR3 has 13 residues. The V end was cut by 1 base, the J end by 5 bases, with 9 bases between.

The chain is built from TRBV5-1 and TRBJ2-3; no clear D. The V gene lost 0 bases and the J gene lost 5 bases, with 4 bases spanning the gap. The CDR3 length is 12 residues. Germline loops: CDR1 SGHRS, CDR2 YFSETQ. The chain's CDR3 is CASSLGIDTQYF. In nucleotides, the CDR3 is TGCGCCAGCAGCTTGGGTATAGATACGCAGTATTTT.

This chain uses TRBV14 with TRBJ2-7; D call uncertain. The germline V gene has CDR1 SGHDN and CDR2 FVKESK. V dropped 2 bases and J dropped 6 bases, with 8 bases sitting between them. The CDR3 extends over 12 amino acids. The CDR3 sequence: CASSQYLGEQYF. The CDR3 DNA reads TGTGCCAGCAGCCAATACCTAGGCGAGCAGTACTTC.

The chain carries TRBV6-6 and TRBJ2-3; 8 nucleotides align to TRBD1. With 5 bases clipped from V and 6 bases from J, the junction kept 7 bases outside the gene matches. Germline values: CDR1 MNHNY, CDR2 SVGAGI (reference sequence). CDR3 size: 14 residues. This chain's CDR3 is CASSTQGAADTQYF. The CDR3 nucleotides read TGTGCCAGCAGTACCCAGGGGGCAGCGGATACGCAGTATTTT.

V is TRBV7-3 and J is TRBJ1-5; 7 positions match TRBD1. This CDR3 is 13 amino acids long. Per germline, CDR1 SGHTA and CDR2 FQGTGA. The V gene end was trimmed by 3 bases and the J gene end by 4 bases; junction bases not matched to a gene: 0. This chain's CDR3 is CASSLTGNQPQHF. CDR3 nucleotides: TGTGCCAGCAGCTTGACAGGGAATCAGCCCCAGCATTTT.

This clone is labeled large. The rearrangement links TRBV2 to TRBJ1-2; perhaps TRBD1 as D (6 bases). The CDR3 is 14 amino acids. V lost 7 bases to trimming and J lost 8 bases, with 20 bases between them. The germline CDR1 and CDR2 sequences are SNHLY and FYNNEI. CDR3 sequence reads: CASTRPVPGDGYTF. CDR3 coding DNA: TGTGCCAGCACCCGCCCGGTCCCAGGGGACGGCTACACCTTC.

The gene calls are TRBV6-5 and TRBJ1-3; the D gene is possibly TRBD1 (5 bases). V lost 7 bases and J 4 bases, leaving 11 bases between the germline ends. Germline values: CDR1 MNHEY, CDR2 SVGAGI. The CDR3 runs 13 residues. The CDR3 spells CASIRDVGNTIYF. The CDR3 coding sequence is TGTGCCAGCATCAGGGACGTCGGAAACACCATATATTTT.

CDR3 in amino acids: CASGTSGGTDTQYF. As DNA, the CDR3 is TGTGCCAGCGGGACTAGCGGAGGCACAGATACGCAGTATTTT. The genes are TRBV7-9 and TRBJ2-3, with 11 bases identical to TRBD2. The CDR3 spans 14 residues. V lost 8 bases, J lost 1 base, and 2 bases stayed unmatched. CDR1 and CDR2 from the germline V gene are SEHNR and FQNEAQ (reference sequence).

This clone was seen a single time. The chain is built from TRBV6-5 and TRBJ2-5; D is possibly TRBD1 (5 bases). Germline V gene data show CDR1 as MNHEY and CDR2 as SVGAGI. The CDR3 runs to 14 residues. V was shortened by 4 bases and J by 1 base, with 10 bases between the two germline ends. The CDR3 DNA is TGTGCCAGCAGTTCCACAGGTAGCCAAGAGACCCAGTACTTC. Translated, it gives CASSSTGSQETQYF.

The rearrangement uses TRBV7-2 and TRBJ1-2; D is perhaps TRBD1 (6 bases). Looked up from germline, CDR1 is SGHTA and CDR2 is FQGNSA. Trimming removed 3 bases from V and 1 base from J, with 15 bases in between. This CDR3 region has 16 residues. DNA for the CDR3: TGTGCCAGCAGCTTCGACCTGAACAGGGTTAACTATGGCTACACCTTC. This codes for CASSFDLNRVNYGYTF.

This clone is a singleton in its sample. The chain recombines TRBV19 with TRBJ2-7, with TRBD1 as a possible D gene (5 bases). Trimming removed 4 bases from V and 6 bases from J, with 19 bases in between. The germline CDR1 and CDR2 sequences are LNHDA and SQIVND (reference sequence). This CDR3 has 15 residues. The CDR3 nucleotides read TGTGCCAGTAGTAGAGTTCGGGCAGGGCCCGGCGAGCAGTACTTC. Encoded protein: CASSRVRAGPGEQYF.

V gene TRBV5-1 combines with J gene TRBJ1-2; 7 bases agree with TRBD1. Germline CDR1 and CDR2: SGHRS and YFSETQ. V lost 4 bases and J lost 7; bases outside the gene matches: 7. This CDR3 has 13 amino acids. CDR3 in amino acids: CASSPTTGAGYTF. CDR3 bases: TGCGCCAGCAGCCCTACTACAGGGGCTGGCTACACCTTC.

The chain has TRBV5-1 and TRBJ1-3, with no clear D. Trimming shortened V by 5 bases and J by 3 bases, and 3 bases separated the two germline ends. The CDR3 is 11 amino acids. CDR1 and CDR2 (germline): SGHRS, YFSETQ. This chain's CDR3 is CASSDGNTIYF. The CDR3 bases are TGCGCCAGCAGTGATGGAAACACCATATATTTT.